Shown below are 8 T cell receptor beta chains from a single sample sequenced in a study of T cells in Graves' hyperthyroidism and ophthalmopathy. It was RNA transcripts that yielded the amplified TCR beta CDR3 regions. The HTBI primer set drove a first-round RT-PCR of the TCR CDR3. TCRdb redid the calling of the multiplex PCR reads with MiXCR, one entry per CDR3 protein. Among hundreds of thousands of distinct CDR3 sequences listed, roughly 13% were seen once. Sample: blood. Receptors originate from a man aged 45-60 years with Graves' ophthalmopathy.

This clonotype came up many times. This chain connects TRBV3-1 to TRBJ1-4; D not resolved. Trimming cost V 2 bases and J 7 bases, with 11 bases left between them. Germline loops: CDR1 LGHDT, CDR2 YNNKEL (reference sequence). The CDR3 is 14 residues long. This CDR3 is CASSQKTVGEKLFF. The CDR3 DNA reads TGTGCCAGCAGCCAAAAGACGGTGGGTGAAAAACTGTTTTTT. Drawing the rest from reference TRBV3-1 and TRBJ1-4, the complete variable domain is DTAVSQTPKYLVTQMGNDKSIKCEQNLGHDTMYWYKQDSKKFLKIMFSYNNKELIINETVPNRFSPKSPDKAHLNLHINSLELGDSAVYFCASSQKTVGEKLFFGSGTQLSVL.

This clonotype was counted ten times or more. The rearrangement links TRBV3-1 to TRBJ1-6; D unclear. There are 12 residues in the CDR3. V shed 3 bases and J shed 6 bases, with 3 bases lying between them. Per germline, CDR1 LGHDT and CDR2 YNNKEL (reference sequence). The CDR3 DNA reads TGTGCCAGCAGCCACGCTAATTCACCCCTCCACTTT. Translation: CASSHANSPLHF.

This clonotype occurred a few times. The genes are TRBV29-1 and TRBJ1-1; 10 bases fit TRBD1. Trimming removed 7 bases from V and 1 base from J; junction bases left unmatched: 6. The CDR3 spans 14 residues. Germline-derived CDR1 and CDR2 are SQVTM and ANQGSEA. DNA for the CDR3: TGCAGCGGCCTTCGGACAGGGGGGAACACTGAAGCTTTCTTT. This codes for CSGLRTGGNTEAFF.

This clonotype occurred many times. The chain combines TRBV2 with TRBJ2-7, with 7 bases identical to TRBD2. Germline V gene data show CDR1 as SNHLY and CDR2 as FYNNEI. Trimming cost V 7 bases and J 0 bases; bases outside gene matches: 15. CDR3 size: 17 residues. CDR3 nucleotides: TGTGCCAGCACCACCGATGGGGGGGTTCGTTACTCCTACGAGCAGTACTTC. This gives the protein CASTTDGGVRYSYEQYF. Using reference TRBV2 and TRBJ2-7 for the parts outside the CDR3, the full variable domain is EPEVTQTPSHQVTQMGQEVILRCVPISNHLYFYWYRQILGQKVEFLVSFYNNEISEKSEIFDDQFSVERPDGSNFTLKIRSTKLEDSAMYFCASTTDGGVRYSYEQYFGPGTRLTVT.

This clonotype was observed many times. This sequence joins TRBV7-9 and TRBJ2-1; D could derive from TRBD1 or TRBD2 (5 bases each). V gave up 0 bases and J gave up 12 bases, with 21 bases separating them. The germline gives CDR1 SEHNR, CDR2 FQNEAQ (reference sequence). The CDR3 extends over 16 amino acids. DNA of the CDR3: TGTGCCAGCAGCTTAGCTTCCGGGACGCGACCCAGATGGCAGTTCTTC. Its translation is CASSLASGTRPRWQFF.

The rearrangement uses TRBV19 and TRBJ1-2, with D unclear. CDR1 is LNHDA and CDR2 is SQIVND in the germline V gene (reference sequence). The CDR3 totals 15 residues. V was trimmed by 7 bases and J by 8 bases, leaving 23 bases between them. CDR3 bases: TGTGCCAGTACCGGGAGGATCGTGTCAACTATCGGCTACACCTTC. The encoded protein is CASTGRIVSTIGYTF.

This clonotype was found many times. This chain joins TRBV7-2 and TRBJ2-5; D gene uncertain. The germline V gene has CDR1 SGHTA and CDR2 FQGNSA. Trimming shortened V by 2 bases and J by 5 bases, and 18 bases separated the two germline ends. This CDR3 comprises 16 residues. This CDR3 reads CASSLYRGGPEETQYF. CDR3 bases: TGTGCCAGCAGCTTATATCGCGGCGGACCTGAGGAGACCCAGTACTTC.

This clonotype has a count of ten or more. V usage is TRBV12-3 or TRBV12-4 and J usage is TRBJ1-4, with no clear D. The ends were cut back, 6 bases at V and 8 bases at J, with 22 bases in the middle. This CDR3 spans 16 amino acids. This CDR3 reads CASRYYMGSRGEKLFF. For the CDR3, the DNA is TGTGCCAGCAGATACTACATGGGGTCTCGCGGCGAAAAACTGTTTTTT.